The rows below give T cell receptor beta chains drawn from one sample of a study of T cells in Graves' hyperthyroidism and ophthalmopathy. TCRdb re-called the multiplex PCR reads with MiXCR, one entry per CDR3 protein. Of roughly 640,000 distinct CDR3 sequences in the sample, roughly 15% were seen once. Material: blood. All receptors derive from a woman aged 40 to 55 with Graves' ophthalmopathy. Both conserved end residues are part of each CDR3. A D gene is named only where the DNA matches it firmly. Some rows mark clone size as missing; the rest say once, few, many or name a class of expanded clone.

j_call: TRBJ1-1
d_call: TRBD1
clone_size: many
v_call: TRBV18
cdr3_nt: TGTGCCAGCTCACCAAGCCCAGGGGGCACTGAAGCTTTCTTT
cdr3_aa: CASSPSPGGTEAFF

j_call: TRBJ1-5
d_call: -
clone_size: -
v_call: TRBV27
cdr3_nt: TGTGCCAGCAGTTTAACGGCAGCACCATATAGCAATCAGCCCCAGCATTTT
cdr3_aa: CASSLTAAPYSNQPQHF

j_call: TRBJ1-2
d_call: TRBD1
clone_size: few
v_call: TRBV28
cdr3_nt: TGTGCCAGCAGGCGGACGGGGACAGGGTTGTTCGGCTACACCTTC
cdr3_aa: CASRRTGTGLFGYTF

j_call: TRBJ1-1
d_call: -
clone_size: many
v_call: TRBV29-1
cdr3_nt: TGCAGCGTTTACAGGGCATCGAACACTGAAGCTTTCTTT
cdr3_aa: CSVYRASNTEAFF

j_call: TRBJ2-7
d_call: -
clone_size: once
v_call: TRBV5-1
cdr3_nt: TGCGCCAGCAGCTTACCGGGACCGACCGAGGAGCAGTACTTC
cdr3_aa: CASSLPGPTEEQYF

j_call: TRBJ2-5
d_call: -
clone_size: many
v_call: TRBV2
cdr3_nt: -
cdr3_aa: CASGLTRGDPVLRARSGRETQYF

j_call: TRBJ1-4
d_call: -
clone_size: -
v_call: TRBV11-2
cdr3_nt: TGTGCCAGCAGCACCCAGGGGAGGGGCCGGACTAATGAAAAACTGTTTTTT
cdr3_aa: CASSTQGRGRTNEKLFF

j_call: TRBJ2-3
d_call: -
clone_size: few
v_call: TRBV10-3
cdr3_nt: TGTGCCATCAGTGAGACCCCAGGGAGCACAGATACGCAGTATTTT
cdr3_aa: CAISETPGSTDTQYF

j_call: TRBJ1-1
d_call: TRBD1
clone_size: many
v_call: TRBV7-3
cdr3_nt: TGTGCCAGCAGCGGGCAGCCAGGGGGTGAAGCTTTCTTT
cdr3_aa: CASSGQPGGEAFF

j_call: TRBJ2-1
d_call: -
clone_size: -
v_call: TRBV5-5
cdr3_nt: TGTGCCCAGGGCAGGGTCGACAATGAGCAGTTCTTC
cdr3_aa: CAQGRVDNEQFF

j_call: TRBJ2-7
d_call: -
clone_size: once
v_call: TRBV5-1
cdr3_nt: TGCGCCAGCAGCGGGACCATAGGTGGCGAGCAGTACTTC
cdr3_aa: CASSGTIGGEQYF

j_call: TRBJ2-3
d_call: TRBD1
clone_size: once
v_call: TRBV19
cdr3_nt: TGTGCCAGTAATAACGGACAGGGCTACACAGATACGCAGTATTTT
cdr3_aa: CASNNGQGYTDTQYF

j_call: TRBJ1-3
d_call: -
clone_size: few
v_call: TRBV7-9
cdr3_nt: TGTGCCAGCAGGCCTGGGTTGGACGGAAACACCATATATTTT
cdr3_aa: CASRPGLDGNTIYF

j_call: TRBJ2-3
d_call: TRBD1
clone_size: -
v_call: TRBV28
cdr3_nt: TGTGCCAGCAGTTCCCCACCAGGGGGAAGCACAGATACGCAGTATTTT
cdr3_aa: CASSSPPGGSTDTQYF

j_call: TRBJ2-7
d_call: -
clone_size: many
v_call: TRBV13
cdr3_nt: TGTGCCAGCAGCTCCTTGACCGGGCCTACCTACGAGCAGTACTTC
cdr3_aa: CASSSLTGPTYEQYF

j_call: TRBJ1-5
d_call: TRBD1
clone_size: few
v_call: TRBV10-3
cdr3_nt: TGTGCCATCAGTGAGACCTTACAGGGGAGTCAGCCCCAGCATTTT
cdr3_aa: CAISETLQGSQPQHF

j_call: TRBJ1-4
d_call: TRBD1
clone_size: many
v_call: TRBV28
cdr3_nt: TGTGCCAGCACCTCGACAGGGGTGGAAAAACTGTTTTTT
cdr3_aa: CASTSTGVEKLFF

j_call: TRBJ2-3
d_call: -
clone_size: many
v_call: TRBV5-1
cdr3_nt: TGCGCCAGCAACCCAGAAGGCACAGATACGCAGTATTTT
cdr3_aa: CASNPEGTDTQYF

j_call: TRBJ1-6
d_call: -
clone_size: few
v_call: TRBV27
cdr3_nt: TGTGCCAGCAGTGGAGGGGCAGGCAGCTCCTATAATTCACCCCTCCACTTT
cdr3_aa: CASSGGAGSSYNSPLHF

j_call: TRBJ1-1
d_call: -
clone_size: many
v_call: TRBV6-1
cdr3_nt: TGTGCCAGCATCAGGGGCATGGCTGAAGCTTTCTTT
cdr3_aa: CASIRGMAEAFF

j_call: TRBJ2-7
d_call: -
clone_size: -
v_call: TRBV6-1
cdr3_nt: TGTGCCAGCAGTGAACAGGAGGGCGAGCAGTACTTC
cdr3_aa: CASSEQEGEQYF

j_call: TRBJ2-3
d_call: TRBD1
clone_size: many
v_call: TRBV7-9
cdr3_nt: TGTGCCAGCAGCTCCTCGACAGGGAAGGGTAGCACAGATACGCAGTATTTT
cdr3_aa: CASSSSTGKGSTDTQYF

j_call: TRBJ1-1
d_call: TRBD1
clone_size: many
v_call: TRBV12-3/TRBV12-4
cdr3_nt: TGTGCCAACAGGGGCGGGGCCGGGAACACTGAAGCTTTCTTT
cdr3_aa: CANRGGAGNTEAFF

j_call: TRBJ2-7
d_call: TRBD2
clone_size: medium-sized
v_call: TRBV11-2
cdr3_nt: TGTGCCAGCAGCTCTAGCGGGATAGATTCCTACGAGCAGTACTTC
cdr3_aa: CASSSSGIDSYEQYF

j_call: TRBJ2-1
d_call: TRBD2
clone_size: many
v_call: TRBV2
cdr3_nt: TGTGCCAGCAGTGAAGCGGGGGGGTCCGCTAATGAGCAGTTCTTC
cdr3_aa: CASSEAGGSANEQFF

j_call: TRBJ2-6
d_call: TRBD1
clone_size: many
v_call: TRBV10-3
cdr3_nt: TGTGCCATCAGGGCCGGACAGGGCGATTTTCTCTCTGGGGCCAACGTCCTGACTTTC
cdr3_aa: CAIRAGQGDFLSGANVLTF

j_call: TRBJ2-1
d_call: -
clone_size: -
v_call: TRBV12-3/TRBV12-4
cdr3_nt: TGTGCCAGCAGCCGGCATAGCGGCCCCTACAATGAGCAGTTCTTC
cdr3_aa: CASSRHSGPYNEQFF

j_call: TRBJ1-4
d_call: -
clone_size: many
v_call: TRBV2
cdr3_nt: TGTGCCAGCAGTTCTGAGGCAGTCTATACCGGAGGGGAAAAACTGTTTTTT
cdr3_aa: CASSSEAVYTGGEKLFF

j_call: TRBJ1-2
d_call: TRBD1
clone_size: -
v_call: TRBV19
cdr3_nt: TGTGCCAGTAGACGGACAGGGGGGGCCGGTGGCTACACCTTC
cdr3_aa: CASRRTGGAGGYTF

j_call: TRBJ2-1
d_call: TRBD1
clone_size: many
v_call: TRBV15
cdr3_nt: TGTGCCACCAGCGCCACACCAGGACAGGGGGGGGACAATGAGCAGTTCTTC
cdr3_aa: CATSATPGQGGDNEQFF

j_call: TRBJ2-1
d_call: -
clone_size: -
v_call: TRBV5-5
cdr3_nt: TGTGCCAGCAGATCGGGACGGAGTTCCTACAATGAGCAGTTCTTC
cdr3_aa: CASRSGRSSYNEQFF

j_call: TRBJ1-1
d_call: TRBD1
clone_size: many
v_call: TRBV12-3/TRBV12-4
cdr3_nt: TGTGCCAGCAGTCAGTTCACAGGGGGCACTGAAGCTTTCTTT
cdr3_aa: CASSQFTGGTEAFF

j_call: TRBJ2-1
d_call: -
clone_size: -
v_call: TRBV15
cdr3_nt: TGTGCCACCAGCAGAGATCTTAGCGTAAATGAGCAGTTCTTC
cdr3_aa: CATSRDLSVNEQFF

j_call: TRBJ2-5
d_call: -
clone_size: few
v_call: TRBV7-7
cdr3_nt: TGTGCTAGCAGCCTCATGCCCGGACTGCCGGCAGAGACCCAGTACTTC
cdr3_aa: CASSLMPGLPAETQYF

j_call: TRBJ1-1
d_call: -
clone_size: few
v_call: TRBV7-3
cdr3_nt: TGTGCCAGCAGCTTAATTAGGTGGGACACTGAAGCTTTCTTT
cdr3_aa: CASSLIRWDTEAFF

j_call: TRBJ2-7
d_call: -
clone_size: few
v_call: TRBV29-1
cdr3_nt: TGCAGCGTTAACACAGGTCGCCGCGGCTACGAGCAGTACTTC
cdr3_aa: CSVNTGRRGYEQYF

j_call: TRBJ1-4
d_call: -
clone_size: -
v_call: TRBV18
cdr3_nt: TGTGCCAGCTCTCTACAGTCAACTAATGAAAAACTGTTTTTT
cdr3_aa: CASSLQSTNEKLFF

j_call: TRBJ2-7
d_call: TRBD2
clone_size: many
v_call: TRBV6-5
cdr3_nt: TGTGCCAGCAGTTACCCGAAAGCTGAGCGGGGGAACTACGAGCAGTACTTC
cdr3_aa: CASSYPKAERGNYEQYF

j_call: TRBJ2-3
d_call: TRBD2
clone_size: -
v_call: TRBV20-1
cdr3_nt: TGCAGTGCTCACGGCGGGGGTCGGCTAGCGGGGTCAACAGATACGCAGTATTTT
cdr3_aa: CSAHGGGRLAGSTDTQYF

j_call: TRBJ2-3
d_call: -
clone_size: many
v_call: TRBV18
cdr3_nt: TGTGCCAGCTCACAGCGGGTAGCCAGAGAGACAGATACGCAGTATTTT
cdr3_aa: CASSQRVARETDTQYF

j_call: TRBJ2-5
d_call: -
clone_size: -
v_call: TRBV28
cdr3_nt: TGTGCCAGCAGTTTATTGTCTAGCCTCCAAGAGACCCAGTACTTC
cdr3_aa: CASSLLSSLQETQYF

j_call: TRBJ2-1
d_call: -
clone_size: many
v_call: TRBV5-1
cdr3_nt: TGCGCCAGCAGGGTGGCGGGCCCCAATGAGCAGTTCTTC
cdr3_aa: CASRVAGPNEQFF

j_call: TRBJ1-1
d_call: -
clone_size: many
v_call: TRBV3-1
cdr3_nt: TGTGCCAGCAGCCAAGTCCCGGACACTGAAGCTTTCTTT
cdr3_aa: CASSQVPDTEAFF

j_call: TRBJ2-3
d_call: TRBD2
clone_size: few
v_call: TRBV5-1
cdr3_nt: TGCGCCAGCAGCCCCGGGACTAGCTTGGATACGCAGTATTTT
cdr3_aa: CASSPGTSLDTQYF

j_call: TRBJ2-1
d_call: TRBD1
clone_size: many
v_call: TRBV11-2
cdr3_nt: TGTGCCAGCAGCTCTAACTCGGGACAGGGGTCGGTCAATGAGCAGTTCTTC
cdr3_aa: CASSSNSGQGSVNEQFF

j_call: TRBJ2-1
d_call: TRBD2
clone_size: many
v_call: TRBV5-1
cdr3_nt: TGCGCCAGCAGCTCTCTCAGGGAGGGCTCCTACAATGAGCAGTTCTTC
cdr3_aa: CASSSLREGSYNEQFF

j_call: TRBJ1-2
d_call: -
clone_size: once
v_call: TRBV12-3/TRBV12-4
cdr3_nt: TGTGCCAGCAGTTTCCCCCGCACTTATGGCTACACCTTC
cdr3_aa: CASSFPRTYGYTF

j_call: TRBJ1-2
d_call: TRBD1
clone_size: -
v_call: TRBV20-1
cdr3_nt: TGCAGTGCTAGGGCTACAGGGGTACGTGGCTACACCTTC
cdr3_aa: CSARATGVRGYTF

j_call: TRBJ2-1
d_call: -
clone_size: many
v_call: TRBV7-9
cdr3_nt: TGTGCCAGCAGCCACCGGGATGGGGGTTTGGGCTACAATGAGCAGTTCTTC
cdr3_aa: CASSHRDGGLGYNEQFF

j_call: TRBJ2-3
d_call: TRBD2
clone_size: -
v_call: TRBV5-4
cdr3_nt: TGTGCCAGCAGCCTCCCTAGCGGGGGGGCAAATACGCAGTATTTT
cdr3_aa: CASSLPSGGANTQYF

j_call: TRBJ2-1
d_call: -
clone_size: few
v_call: TRBV24-1
cdr3_nt: TGTGCCACTAGACTAGGACGAGGGCATGAGCAGTTCTTC
cdr3_aa: CATRLGRGHEQFF

j_call: TRBJ2-5
d_call: -
clone_size: many
v_call: TRBV28
cdr3_nt: TGTGCCAGCAGTTTATTGGCGGAGGAGCAAGAGACCCAGTACTTC
cdr3_aa: CASSLLAEEQETQYF

j_call: TRBJ2-5
d_call: -
clone_size: few
v_call: TRBV18
cdr3_nt: TGTGCCAGCTCACAAGACCGGGACACAAAAGAGACCCAGTACTTC
cdr3_aa: CASSQDRDTKETQYF